The next 3 T cell receptor beta chains were all read from a single sample in a study of cytomegalovirus exposure and HLA in healthy donors. Primers for the PCR totalled 60 Vbeta and 13 Jbeta. Profiling relied on immunoSEQ multiplex PCR, and the TCRdb table lists in-frame clones only, not all of them. The sample shows 100,000 to 150,000 clones, roughly 81% of them seen only once. The specimen sequenced was PBMCs. These receptor sequences come from a woman aged 25 to 39 in good health and CMV-seronegative.

The chain combines TRBV7-3 with TRBJ2-4, with 9 bases lining up with TRBD1. From germline, CDR1 is SGHTA and CDR2 FQGTGA. Trimming removed 0 bases from V and 6 bases from J; junction bases left unmatched: 18. The CDR3 is made up of 20 amino acids. The CDR3 DNA reads as TGTGCCAGCAGCTTAACGGGTTTGGCCATCGGGACAGGGACGGCAAACATTCAGTACTTC. Protein sequence: CASSLTGLAIGTGTANIQYF.

The J gene is TRBJ2-7, the V gene TRBV5-4, with 9 bases lining up with TRBD2. CDR1 SGHNT and CDR2 YYREEE come from the germline V gene (reference sequence). CDR3 size: 14 residues. Trimming cost V 3 bases and J 6 bases; bases outside gene matches: 7. As DNA, the CDR3 is TGTGCCAGCAGCTCCCCCGGGACTAGCCGCGAGCAGTACTTC. This sequence encodes CASSSPGTSREQYF.

The chain carries TRBV4-1 and TRBJ2-3; D gene uncertain. Trimming removed 4 bases at V and 4 bases at J, with 9 bases between. Germline V gene data show CDR1 as MGHRA and CDR2 as YSYEKL. The CDR3 length is 13 residues. This CDR3 is CASSLGRADTQYF. The DNA of the CDR3 is TGCGCCAGCAGCCTGGGCCGTGCAGATACGCAGTATTTT.